Each of the 5 T cell receptor beta chains below was sequenced from the same sample in a study of blood T cell repertoires in COVID-19. TCRdb keeps only in-frame clones here, not all; method: immunoSEQ multiplex PCR. Here the sample spans approximately 270,000 clones, roughly 90% being singletons. Sequences were obtained from PBMCs or T cells enriched from blood (not recorded which). The receptors originated from a man aged 35 to 55 who had been exposed to COVID-19.

The V gene is TRBV18, the J gene TRBJ2-3, with a weak D call TRBD1 (5 bases). Trimming shortened V by 2 bases and J by 0 bases, and 12 bases separated the two germline ends. CDR1 and CDR2 from the germline V gene are KGHSH and LQKENI. The CDR3 loop spans 16 amino acids. As DNA, the CDR3 is TGTGCCAGCTCACCAAGGGGTGGCGCGAGCACAGATACGCAGTATTTT. Protein sequence: CASSPRGGASTDTQYF.

This sequence joins TRBV6-4 and TRBJ2-3, with 9 bases identical to TRBD1. In germline, CDR1 is MRHNA, CDR2 SNTAGT. CDR3 length equals 16 residues. V trimming: 6 bases; J trimming: 2 bases; junction bases outside the gene matches: 9. CDR3 nucleotide sequence: TGTGCCAGCAGGAAAGCCCGGGACAGGGACACAGATACGCAGTATTTT. Its protein product is CASRKARDRDTDTQYF.

This chain joins TRBV27 and TRBJ2-2; 7 nucleotides agree with TRBD2. CDR3 size: 15 residues. V lost 4 bases to trimming and J lost 5 bases; unmatched junction nucleotides: 7. Germline-derived CDR1 and CDR2 are MNHEY and SMNVEV (reference sequence). The CDR3 DNA is TGTGCCAGCAGTTACGCGGGAGTGGGAACCGGGGAGCTGTTTTTT. It encodes CASSYAGVGTGELFF.

The V gene is TRBV6-5, the J gene TRBJ2-7; 11 bases are a match to TRBD1. The V gene end was trimmed by 6 bases and the J gene end by 1 base; junction bases not matched to a gene: 2. The CDR3 has 14 residues. Germline V gene data show CDR1 as MNHEY and CDR2 as SVGAGI. The CDR3 sequence is CASSGTGGSYEQYF. In nucleotides, the CDR3 is TGTGCCAGCAGCGGGACAGGGGGGTCCTACGAGCAGTACTTC.

The chain carries TRBV9 and TRBJ2-4, with TRBD2 matching 13 bases. The CDR3 is 17 residues long. J gave up 6 bases and V 4 bases, and 10 bases lay outside the gene matches. CDR1 is SGDLS, CDR2 YYNGEE, per germline. For the CDR3, the DNA is TGTGCCAGCAGCCCCGGGACTAGCGGGATTGGGAGAAACATTCAGTACTTC. Protein sequence: CASSPGTSGIGRNIQYF.